The clone carrying this T cell receptor (beta chain) has only one observation. This specimen comes from a study of control samples from healthy donors and cancer patients. Generated by immunoSEQ multiplex PCR, the TCRdb table keeps only in-frame clones and is missing some. This sample has tens of thousands of clones, with 91% found just once. The CDR3 is 14 amino acids. Germline V gives CDR1 LNHDA, CDR2 SQIVND (reference sequence). The trim removed 3 bases at V and 4 bases at J, leaving 2 bases unmatched. Sequenced: blood. The genes are TRBV19 and TRBJ2-5, with TRBD1 identical over 10 bases. The source of this sequence is a man younger than 40 in good health. CDR3 nucleotide sequence: TGTGCCAGTAGTATCCGGACAGGGGGAGAGACCCAGTACTTC. It yields the protein CASSIRTGGETQYF. The complete variable domain, with remaining parts taken from reference TRBV19 and TRBJ2-5, reads DGGITQSPKYLFRKEGQNVTLSCEQNLNHDAMYWYRQDPGQGLRLIYYSQIVNDFQKGDIAEGYSVSREKKESFPLTVTSAQKNPTAFYLCASSIRTGGETQYFGPGTRLLVL.